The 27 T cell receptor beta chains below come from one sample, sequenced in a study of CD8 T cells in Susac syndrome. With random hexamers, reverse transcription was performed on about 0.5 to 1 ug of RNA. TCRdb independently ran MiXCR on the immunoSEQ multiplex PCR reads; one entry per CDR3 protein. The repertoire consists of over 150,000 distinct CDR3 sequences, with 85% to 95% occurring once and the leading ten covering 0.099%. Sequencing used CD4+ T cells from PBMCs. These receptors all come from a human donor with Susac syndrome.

CDR3 coding DNA: TGCGCCAGCAGCTGGGGCGGGGAAACCGGGCCGTTCTTC. It is translated as CASSWGGETGPFF. The chain joins TRBV5-1 to TRBJ2-1; possible D gene TRBD2, 6 bases. Between the trimmed V and J ends, which lost 3 bases and 15 bases, there was a span of 19 bases. Germline CDR1 SGHRS, CDR2 YFSETQ. This CDR3 has 13 amino acids.

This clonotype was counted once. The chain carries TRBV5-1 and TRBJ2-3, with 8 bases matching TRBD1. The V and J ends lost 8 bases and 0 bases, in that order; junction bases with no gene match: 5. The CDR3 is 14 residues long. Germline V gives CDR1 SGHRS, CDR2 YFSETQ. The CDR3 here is CASCQGASTDTQYF. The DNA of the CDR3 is TGCGCCAGTTGCCAGGGGGCGAGCACAGATACGCAGTATTTT.

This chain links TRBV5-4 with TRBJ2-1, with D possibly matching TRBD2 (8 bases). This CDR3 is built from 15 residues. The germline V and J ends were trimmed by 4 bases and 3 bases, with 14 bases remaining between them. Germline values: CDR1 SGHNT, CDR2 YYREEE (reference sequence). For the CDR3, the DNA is TGTGCCAGCAGCAGGGGGCGGGAGGACTACAATGAGCAGTTCTTC. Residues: CASSRGREDYNEQFF.

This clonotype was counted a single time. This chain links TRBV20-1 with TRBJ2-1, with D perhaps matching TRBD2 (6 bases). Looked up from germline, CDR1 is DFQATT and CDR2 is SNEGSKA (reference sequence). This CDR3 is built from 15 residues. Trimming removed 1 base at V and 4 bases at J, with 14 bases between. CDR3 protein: CSARGREGRYNEQFF. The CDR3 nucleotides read TGCAGTGCTAGAGGTAGGGAAGGGAGGTACAATGAGCAGTTCTTC.

The CDR3 DNA reads as TGCGCCAGCAGCCAAGACGGTTCTGGGGCCAACGTCCTGACTTTC. Translating gives CASSQDGSGANVLTF. The rearrangement uses TRBV4-3 and TRBJ2-6; D gene ambiguous. Germline assignment: CDR1 LGHNA and CDR2 YSLEER. Between the trimmed V and J ends, which lost 0 bases and 1 base, there was a span of 4 bases. The CDR3 has 15 residues.

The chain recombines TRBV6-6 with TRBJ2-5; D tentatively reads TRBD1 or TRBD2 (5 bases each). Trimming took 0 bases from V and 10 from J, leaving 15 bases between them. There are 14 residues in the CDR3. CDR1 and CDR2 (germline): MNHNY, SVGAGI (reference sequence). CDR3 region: CASSYSRSGRDQYF. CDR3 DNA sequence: TGTGCCAGCAGTTACTCTCGAAGCGGCAGGGACCAGTACTTC.

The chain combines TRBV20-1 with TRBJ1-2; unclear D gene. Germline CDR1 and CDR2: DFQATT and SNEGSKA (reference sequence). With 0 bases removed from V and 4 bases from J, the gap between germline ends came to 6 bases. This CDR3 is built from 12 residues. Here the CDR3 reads CSAREDGYGYTF. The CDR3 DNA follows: TGCAGTGCTAGAGAGGACGGCTATGGCTACACCTTC.

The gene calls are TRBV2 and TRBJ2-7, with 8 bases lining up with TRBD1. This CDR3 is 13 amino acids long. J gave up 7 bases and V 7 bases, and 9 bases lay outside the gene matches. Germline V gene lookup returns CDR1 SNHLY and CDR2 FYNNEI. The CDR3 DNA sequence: TGTGCCAGCACCTTAGACAGGGGTAAAGAGCAGTACTTC. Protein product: CASTLDRGKEQYF. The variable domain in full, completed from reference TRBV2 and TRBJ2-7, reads EPEVTQTPSHQVTQMGQEVILRCVPISNHLYFYWYRQILGQKVEFLVSFYNNEISEKSEIFDDQFSVERPDGSNFTLKIRSTKLEDSAMYFCASTLDRGKEQYFGPGTRLTVT.

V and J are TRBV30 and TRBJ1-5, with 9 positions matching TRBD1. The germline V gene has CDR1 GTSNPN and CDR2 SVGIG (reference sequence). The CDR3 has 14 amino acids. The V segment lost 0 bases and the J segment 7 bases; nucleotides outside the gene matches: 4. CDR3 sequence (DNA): TGTGCCTGGAGTGTTAGACAGGGGGGGCAGCCCCAGCATTTT. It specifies CAWSVRQGGQPQHF.

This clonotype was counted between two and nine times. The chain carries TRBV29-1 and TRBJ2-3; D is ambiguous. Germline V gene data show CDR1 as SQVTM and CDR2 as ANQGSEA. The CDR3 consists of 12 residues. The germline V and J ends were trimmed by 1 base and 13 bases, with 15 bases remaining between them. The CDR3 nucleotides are TGCAGCGTTGAAGTGGTAGGAGTTTCCGAGTATTTT. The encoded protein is CSVEVVGVSEYF.

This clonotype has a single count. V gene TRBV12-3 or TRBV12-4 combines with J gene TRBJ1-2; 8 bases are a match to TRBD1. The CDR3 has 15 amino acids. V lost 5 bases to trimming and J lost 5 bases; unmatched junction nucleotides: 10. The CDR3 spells CASSPTGAQGYGYTF. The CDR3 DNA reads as TGTGCCAGCAGTCCGACAGGGGCCCAGGGGTATGGCTACACCTTC.

The chain's CDR3 is CASSEGLTEAFF. The CDR3 DNA is TGTGCCAGCAGTGAAGGGTTAACTGAAGCTTTCTTT. J is TRBJ1-1 and V is TRBV2; no clear D gene. V lost 1 base and J 5 bases, leaving 5 bases between the germline ends. The CDR3 covers 12 residues. Germline CDR1 reads SNHLY; CDR2 reads FYNNEI.

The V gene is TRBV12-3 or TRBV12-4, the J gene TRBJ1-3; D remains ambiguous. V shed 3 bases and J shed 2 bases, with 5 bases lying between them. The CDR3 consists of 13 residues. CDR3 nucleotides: TGTGCCAGCAGTTTGACAACTGGAAACACCATATATTTT. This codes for CASSLTTGNTIYF.

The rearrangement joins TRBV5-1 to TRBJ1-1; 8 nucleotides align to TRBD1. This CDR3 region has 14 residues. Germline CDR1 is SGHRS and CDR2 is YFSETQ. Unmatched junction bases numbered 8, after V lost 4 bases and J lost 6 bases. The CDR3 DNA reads TGCGCCAGCAGCAGACAGGGGACCATCTCTGAAGCTTTCTTT. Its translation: CASSRQGTISEAFF.

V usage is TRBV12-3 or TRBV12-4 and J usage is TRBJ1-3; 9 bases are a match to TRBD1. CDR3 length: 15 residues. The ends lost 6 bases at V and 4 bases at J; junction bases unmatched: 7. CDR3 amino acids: CASRGQGGYGNTIYF. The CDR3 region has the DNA TGTGCCAGCAGGGGACAGGGTGGGTACGGAAACACCATATATTTT.

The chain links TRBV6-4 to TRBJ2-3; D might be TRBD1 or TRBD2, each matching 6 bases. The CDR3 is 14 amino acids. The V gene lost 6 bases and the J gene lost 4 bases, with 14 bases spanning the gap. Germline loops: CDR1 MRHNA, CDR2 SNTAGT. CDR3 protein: CASSQQGGSDTQYF. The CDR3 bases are TGTGCCAGCAGCCAACAGGGAGGATCAGATACGCAGTATTTT.

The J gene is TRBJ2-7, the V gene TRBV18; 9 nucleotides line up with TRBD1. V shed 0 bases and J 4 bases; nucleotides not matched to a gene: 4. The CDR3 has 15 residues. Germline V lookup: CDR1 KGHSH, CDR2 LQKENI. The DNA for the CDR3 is TGTGCCAGCTCACCACCGACAGGGGGGGATTACGAGCAGTACTTC. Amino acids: CASSPPTGGDYEQYF.

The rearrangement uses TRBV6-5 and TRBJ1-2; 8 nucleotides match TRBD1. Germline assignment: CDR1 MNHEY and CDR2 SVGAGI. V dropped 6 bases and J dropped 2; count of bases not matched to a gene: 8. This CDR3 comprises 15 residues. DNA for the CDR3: TGTGCCAGCAGCTCCTCGGACAGGGTGAACTATGGCTACACCTTC. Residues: CASSSSDRVNYGYTF.

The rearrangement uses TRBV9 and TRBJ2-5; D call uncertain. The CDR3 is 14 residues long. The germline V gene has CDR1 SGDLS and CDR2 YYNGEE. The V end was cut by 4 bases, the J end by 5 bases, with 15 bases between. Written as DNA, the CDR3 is TGTGCCAGCAGCCCCCGGACCCAGAGGGAGACCCAGTACTTC. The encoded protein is CASSPRTQRETQYF.

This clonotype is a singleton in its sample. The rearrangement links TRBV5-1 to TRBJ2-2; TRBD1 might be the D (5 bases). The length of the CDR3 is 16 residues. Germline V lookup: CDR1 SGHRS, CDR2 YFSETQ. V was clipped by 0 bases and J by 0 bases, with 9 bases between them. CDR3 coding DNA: TGCGCCAGCAGCTTGGCCGACAGAGCGAACACCGGGGAGCTGTTTTTT. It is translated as CASSLADRANTGELFF.

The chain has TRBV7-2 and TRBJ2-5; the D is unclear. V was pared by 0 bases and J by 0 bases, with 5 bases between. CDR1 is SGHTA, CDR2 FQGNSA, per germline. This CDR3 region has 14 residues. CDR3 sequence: CASSLARNQETQYF. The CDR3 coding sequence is TGTGCCAGCAGCTTAGCACGGAACCAAGAGACCCAGTACTTC.

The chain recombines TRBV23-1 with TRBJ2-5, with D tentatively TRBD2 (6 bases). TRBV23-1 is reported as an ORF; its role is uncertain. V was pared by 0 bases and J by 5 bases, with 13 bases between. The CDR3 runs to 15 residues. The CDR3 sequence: CASSQSGGLGETQYF. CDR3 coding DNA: TGCGCCAGCAGTCAATCGGGGGGATTGGGGGAGACCCAGTACTTC.

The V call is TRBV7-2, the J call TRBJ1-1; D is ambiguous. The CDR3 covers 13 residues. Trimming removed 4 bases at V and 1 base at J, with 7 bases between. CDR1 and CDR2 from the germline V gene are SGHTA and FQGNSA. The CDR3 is CASSSWGNTEAFF. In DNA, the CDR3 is TGTGCCAGCAGCTCTTGGGGGAACACTGAAGCTTTCTTT.

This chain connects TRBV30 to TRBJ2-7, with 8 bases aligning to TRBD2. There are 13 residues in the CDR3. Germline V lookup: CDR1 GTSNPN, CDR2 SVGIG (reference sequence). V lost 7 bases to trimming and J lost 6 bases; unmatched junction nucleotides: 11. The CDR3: CAFSGLVTGEQYF. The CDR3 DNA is TGTGCCTTTTCGGGACTAGTAACCGGCGAGCAGTACTTC.

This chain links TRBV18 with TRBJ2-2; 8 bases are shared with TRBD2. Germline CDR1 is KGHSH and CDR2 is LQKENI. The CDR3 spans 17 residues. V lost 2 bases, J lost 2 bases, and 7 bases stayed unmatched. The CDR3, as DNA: TGTGCCAGCTCACCAAGGATAACTAGCGGAAACACCGGGGAGCTGTTTTTT. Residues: CASSPRITSGNTGELFF.

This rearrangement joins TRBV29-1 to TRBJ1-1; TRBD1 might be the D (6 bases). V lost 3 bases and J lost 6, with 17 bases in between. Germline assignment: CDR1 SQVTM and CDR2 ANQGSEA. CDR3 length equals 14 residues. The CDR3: CSVEHTRGGAEAFF. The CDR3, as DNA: TGCAGCGTTGAGCATACCAGGGGTGGGGCTGAAGCTTTCTTT.

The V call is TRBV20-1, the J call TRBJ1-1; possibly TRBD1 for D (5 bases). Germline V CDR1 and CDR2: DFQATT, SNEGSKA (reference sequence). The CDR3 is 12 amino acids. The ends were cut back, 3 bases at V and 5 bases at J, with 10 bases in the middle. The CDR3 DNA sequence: TGCAGTGCTAGCCAGGGAAGTACTGAAGCTTTCTTT. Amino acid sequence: CSASQGSTEAFF.